This T cell receptor beta chain was profiled in a study of cytomegalovirus exposure and HLA in healthy donors. 60 Vbeta and 13 Jbeta primers were used in PCR. Assay: immunoSEQ multiplex PCR; the TCRdb copy retains only in-frame clones and omits some. The data show under 150,000 clones, roughly four fifths seen once. Whole-study findings and limits: According to an earlier analysis, most TCR beta V segments yielded productive rearrangements about 90% or about 30% of the time. In a later analysis, most CMV-associated TCR beta chains appeared HLA-restricted. Roughly even sequencing depth across donors was the assumption behind the presence/absence analyses.

A remark on this clone: Its matching antigen is unknown.

V lost 4 bases and J 7 bases, leaving 10 bases between the germline ends. The CDR3 has 13 residues. From germline, CDR1 is MNHEY and CDR2 SMNVEV (reference sequence). This TCR came from a human donor in good health. Input material: PBMCs. V usage is TRBV27 and J usage is TRBJ2-2, with D possibly being TRBD2 (5 bases). The CDR3 protein is CASSYLGIGELFF. CDR3 sequence (DNA): TGTGCCAGCAGTTACCTCGGGATCGGGGAGCTGTTTTTT.